Sequencing of this T cell receptor beta chain was carried out in a study of blood T cell repertoires in COVID-19. Study details: COVID-19 samples, acute and convalescent, were from the United States, Italy and Spain.

Germline assignment: CDR1 SGHRS and CDR2 YFSETQ. V shed 5 bases, J shed 4 bases, and the junction held 6 bases outside the gene matches. The CDR3 has 14 amino acids. Self-reported history from a screening survey and questionnaire set each donor's cohort. Recovered status in Cohort 3 required two negative PCRs, clearance, or symptom resolution. Using immunoSEQ multiplex PCR, the repertoire was profiled, and TCRdb retains in-frame clones only, with some absent. The repertoire includes about 270,000 clones, about 88% of them detected once, and approximately 3% sits in the top ten. This clone was counted once.

This TCR was recovered from a woman aged 45-65 years who had recovered from COVID-19. Sample: PBMCs or T cells enriched from blood (not recorded which). The J gene is TRBJ2-1, the V gene TRBV5-1; 7 nucleotides agree with TRBD2. As DNA, the CDR3 is TGCGCCAGCAGGGCGAGTAGCGGGTACAATGAGCAGTTCTTC. Translated: CASRASSGYNEQFF.